This T cell receptor (beta chain) was captured in a study of blood T cell repertoires in COVID-19. Using immunoSEQ multiplex PCR, the repertoire was profiled, and TCRdb retains in-frame clones only, with some absent. The data hold 120,000 or so clones, with 60% to 85% observed a single time. The CDR3 contains 13 residues. CDR1 is SGHNT, CDR2 YYREEE, per germline (reference sequence). V lost 4 bases, J lost 7 bases, and 9 bases lay in between. The sequenced sample was peripheral blood. This chain connects TRBV5-4 to TRBJ1-6; the D gene is possibly TRBD1 (5 bases). The TCR sequence derives from a man in his 70s with acute or convalescent COVID-19. CDR3 loop: CASSRDSNSPLHF. CDR3 coding DNA: TGTGCCAGCAGCCGGGACTCAAATTCACCCCTCCACTTT.